Below, one TCR beta chain is given with its context. The antigen is not known. Being one base from a much bigger clone, this may be a read error. The record originates from a study of T-cell reconstitution after alpha-beta-depleted transplantation in children. This sample's TCRbeta library carried unique molecular identifier barcodes. A single record per CDR3 protein comes from TCRdb applying MiXCR to the PCR reads. The table lists under 850,000 distinct CDR3 sequences, roughly 14% of them singletons, with around 0.8% in the top ten. The CDR3 totals 14 residues. The V gene's germline CDR1 is SEHNR and CDR2 FQNEAQ (reference sequence). Study-level points and caveats: Several hundred expanded graft clones reportedly gave rise to the alpha-beta T cells present about two months after transplant. Surviving recipient T cells and thymic progenitors produced the high day-60 TCRbeta diversity seen in some patients. From newly produced T cells came most of the T-cell counts and diversity one year after transplant.

Specimen: PBMCs, collected before TCRalphabeta/CD19-depleted stem cell transplant. The clonotype comes from a girl aged 2 to 10 with congenital amegakaryocytic thrombocytopenia, due to receive a stem cell transplant. The J gene is TRBJ1-1, the V gene TRBV7-9; 9 nucleotides match TRBD1. Written as DNA, the CDR3 is TGTGGCAGCAGCGCCTGGGACAGGGCGCTTGAAGCTTTCTTT. Encoded protein: CGSSAWDRALEAFF.